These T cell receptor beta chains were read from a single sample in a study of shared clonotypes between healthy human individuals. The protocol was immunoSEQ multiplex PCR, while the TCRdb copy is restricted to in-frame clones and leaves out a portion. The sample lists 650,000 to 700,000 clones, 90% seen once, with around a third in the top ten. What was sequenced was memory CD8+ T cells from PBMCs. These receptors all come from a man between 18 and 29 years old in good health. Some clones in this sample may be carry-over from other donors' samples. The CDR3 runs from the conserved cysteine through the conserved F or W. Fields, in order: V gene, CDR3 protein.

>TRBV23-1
CASSQGTGGYDEQYF
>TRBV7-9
CASSEAGQGSYTF
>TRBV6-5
CASSPTRGSQETQYF
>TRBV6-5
CASSYGRTYGYTF
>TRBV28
CASSFRSFVEQYF
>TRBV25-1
CASSALGRDTEAFF
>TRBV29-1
CSVGRTSGFSGELFF
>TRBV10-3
CAISGNSYEQYF
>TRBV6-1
CASSPYGQGFTEAFF
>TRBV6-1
CASSEWYRNQPQHF
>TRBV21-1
CASSKPRAGVYEQYF
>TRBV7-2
CASSLLGLLGENIQYF
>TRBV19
CASSIGTIYSLYGYTF
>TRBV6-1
CASRNREGDEKLFF
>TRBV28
CASSLEMGDYGYTF
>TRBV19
CASSIVVPSGSLEQYF
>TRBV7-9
CASSSRQGWNRKNTGELFF
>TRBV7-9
CASSFSLHTGNYGYTF
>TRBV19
CASSSGWGQETQYF
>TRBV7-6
CASSLLARQETQYF
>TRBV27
CASRLGLATNEKLFF
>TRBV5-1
CASSLGVGYGYTF